Following are 5 T cell receptor beta chains from one sample sequenced in a study of cytomegalovirus exposure and HLA in healthy donors. The data were produced by immunoSEQ multiplex PCR, yet TCRdb's version contains in-frame clones alone and is incomplete. This sample has 150,000 to 200,000 clones, with 84% found just once. Material: PBMCs. The receptors derive from a man aged 25-45 years in good health and CMV-seropositive.

The chain has TRBV5-1 and TRBJ2-5; tentative D call: TRBD2 (5 bases). The CDR3 runs to 14 residues. The ends were cut back, 4 bases at V and 5 bases at J, with 15 bases in the middle. Per the germline V gene, CDR1 is SGHRS and CDR2 is YFSETQ. Here the CDR3 reads CASSPGSPSETQYF. CDR3 nucleotides: TGCGCCAGCAGCCCTGGGAGCCCCTCGGAGACCCAGTACTTC.

The J gene is TRBJ2-2, the V gene TRBV5-1; TRBD2 agrees at 13 bases. Germline CDR1 reads SGHRS; CDR2 reads YFSETQ. V dropped 4 bases and J dropped 1; count of bases not matched to a gene: 13. The CDR3 has 20 residues. The CDR3, as DNA: TGCGCCAGCAGCCCTTGGCCCGAACTAGCGGGAGGGATGAACACCGGGGAGCTGTTTTTT. Residues: CASSPWPELAGGMNTGELFF.

The chain combines TRBV6-1 with TRBJ2-5; 8 bases are shared with TRBD1. This CDR3 has 16 residues. V lost 4 bases to trimming and J lost 2 bases; unmatched junction nucleotides: 9. The germline CDR1 and CDR2 sequences are MNHNS and SASEGT. The CDR3 is CASSAPWTGMQETQYF. Here the CDR3 DNA reads TGTGCCAGCAGTGCGCCTTGGACAGGGATGCAAGAGACCCAGTACTTC.

The CDR3 loop is CASSQDRAETQYF. Here the CDR3 DNA reads TGCGCCAGCAGCCAAGATCGAGCAGAGACCCAGTACTTC. The J gene is TRBJ2-5, the V gene TRBV4-3; D remains unclear. Germline V gene lookup returns CDR1 LGHNA and CDR2 YSLEER. CDR3 size: 13 residues. Trimming cost V 0 bases and J 4 bases, with 6 bases left between them.

This clone has more than one count but fewer than ten. The chain couples TRBV15 to TRBJ2-3; 12 bases map to TRBD2. In germline, CDR1 is LNHNV, CDR2 YYDKDF (reference sequence). The CDR3 loop spans 18 amino acids. With V trimmed by 3 bases and J by 4 bases, 11 bases remained unmatched. The CDR3 spells CATSRGRTSGITPDTQYF. CDR3 sequence (DNA): TGTGCCACCAGCAGGGGGCGGACTAGCGGGATTACCCCAGATACGCAGTATTTT. The full variable domain, with the rest looked up from reference TRBV15 and TRBJ2-3, is DAMVIQNPRYQVTQFGKPVTLSCSQTLNHNVMYWYQQKSSQAPKLLFHYYDKDFNNEADTPDNFQSRRPNTSFCFLDIRSPGLGDTAMYLCATSRGRTSGITPDTQYFGPGTRLTVL.